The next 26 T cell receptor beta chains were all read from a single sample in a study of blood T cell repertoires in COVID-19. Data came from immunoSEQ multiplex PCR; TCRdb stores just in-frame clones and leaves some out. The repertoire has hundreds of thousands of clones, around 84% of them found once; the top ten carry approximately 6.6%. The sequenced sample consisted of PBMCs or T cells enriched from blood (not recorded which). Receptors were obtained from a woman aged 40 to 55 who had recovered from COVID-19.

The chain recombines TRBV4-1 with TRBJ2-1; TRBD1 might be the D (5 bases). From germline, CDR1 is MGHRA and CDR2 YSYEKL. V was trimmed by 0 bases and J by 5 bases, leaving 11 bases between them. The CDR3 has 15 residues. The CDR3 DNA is TGCGCCAGCAGCCAAGATTGGTCCAGGGACAATGAGCAGTTCTTC. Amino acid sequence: CASSQDWSRDNEQFF.

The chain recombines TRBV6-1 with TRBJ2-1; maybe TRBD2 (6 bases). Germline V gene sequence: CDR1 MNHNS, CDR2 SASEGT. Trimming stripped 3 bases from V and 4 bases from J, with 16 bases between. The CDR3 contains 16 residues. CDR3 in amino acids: CASSDPSGLGYNEQFF. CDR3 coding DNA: TGTGCCAGCAGTGATCCCAGCGGGCTAGGATACAATGAGCAGTTCTTC.

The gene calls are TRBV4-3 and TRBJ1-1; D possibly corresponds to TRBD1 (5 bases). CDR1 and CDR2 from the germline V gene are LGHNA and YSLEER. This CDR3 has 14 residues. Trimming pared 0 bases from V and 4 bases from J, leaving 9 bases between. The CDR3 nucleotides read TGCGCCAGCAGCCAAGATCGCCAGGGCACTGAAGCTTTCTTT. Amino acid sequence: CASSQDRQGTEAFF.

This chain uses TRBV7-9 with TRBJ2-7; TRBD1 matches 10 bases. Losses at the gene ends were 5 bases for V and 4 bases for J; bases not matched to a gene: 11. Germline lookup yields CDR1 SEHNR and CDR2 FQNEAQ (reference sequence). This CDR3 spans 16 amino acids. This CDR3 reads CASSGPTGGASYEQYF. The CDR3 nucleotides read TGTGCCAGCAGCGGGCCGACAGGGGGCGCGTCATACGAGCAGTACTTC.

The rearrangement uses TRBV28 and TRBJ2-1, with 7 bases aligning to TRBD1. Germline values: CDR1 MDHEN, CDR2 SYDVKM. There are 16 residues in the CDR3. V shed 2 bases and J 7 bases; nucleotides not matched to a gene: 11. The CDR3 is CASSLTGAGWENEQFF. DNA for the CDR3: TGTGCCAGCAGTTTAACAGGGGCCGGTTGGGAGAATGAGCAGTTCTTC.

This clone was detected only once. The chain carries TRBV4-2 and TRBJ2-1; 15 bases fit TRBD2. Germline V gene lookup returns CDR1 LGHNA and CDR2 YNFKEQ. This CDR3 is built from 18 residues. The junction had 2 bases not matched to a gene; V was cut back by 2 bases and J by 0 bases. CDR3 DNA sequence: TGTGCCAGCAGCCAAATGGGACTAGCGGGAGGCTCCTACAATGAGCAGTTCTTC. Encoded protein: CASSQMGLAGGSYNEQFF.

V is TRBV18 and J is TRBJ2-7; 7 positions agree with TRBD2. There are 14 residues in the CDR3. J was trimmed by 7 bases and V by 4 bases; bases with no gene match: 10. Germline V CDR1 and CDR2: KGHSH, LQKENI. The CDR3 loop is CASSRFQRDGEQYV. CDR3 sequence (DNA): TGTGCCAGCTCACGATTCCAGCGGGATGGAGAGCAGTACGTC.

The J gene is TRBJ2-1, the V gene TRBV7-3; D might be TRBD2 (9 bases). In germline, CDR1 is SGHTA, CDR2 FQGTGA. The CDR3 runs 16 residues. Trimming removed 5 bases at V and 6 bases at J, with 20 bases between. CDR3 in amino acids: CASSPGGGRAGNEQFF. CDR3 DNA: TGTGCCAGCAGCCCAGGGGGCGGGAGGGCCGGCAATGAGCAGTTCTTC.

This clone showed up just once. CDR3 DNA sequence: TGTGCCAGCAGCAGTAGACAGGGCCCCTACGAGCAGTACGTC. This gives the protein CASSSRQGPYEQYV. This chain connects TRBV11-3 to TRBJ2-7; TRBD1 matches 7 bases. Unmatched junction bases numbered 6, after V lost 5 bases and J lost 2 bases. The CDR3 covers 14 residues. CDR1 SGHNT and CDR2 YENEEA come from the germline V gene.

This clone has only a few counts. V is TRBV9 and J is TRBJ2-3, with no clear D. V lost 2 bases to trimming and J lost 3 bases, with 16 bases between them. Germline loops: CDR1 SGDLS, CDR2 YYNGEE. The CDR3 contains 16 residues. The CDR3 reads CASSVYQVRGTDTQYF. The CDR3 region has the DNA TGTGCCAGCAGCGTTTACCAGGTCCGTGGTACAGATACGCAGTATTTT.

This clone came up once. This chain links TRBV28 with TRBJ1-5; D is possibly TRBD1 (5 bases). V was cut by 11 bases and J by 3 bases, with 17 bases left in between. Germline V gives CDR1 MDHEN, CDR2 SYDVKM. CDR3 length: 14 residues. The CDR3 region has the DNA TGTGCCCTCAGTCAGGGATTAGTCAATCAGCCCCAGCATTTT. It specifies CALSQGLVNQPQHF.

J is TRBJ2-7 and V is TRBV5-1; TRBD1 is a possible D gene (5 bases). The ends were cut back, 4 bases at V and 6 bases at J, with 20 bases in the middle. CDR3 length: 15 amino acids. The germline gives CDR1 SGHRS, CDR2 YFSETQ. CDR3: CASSPSPQDLGEQYF. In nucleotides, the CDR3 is TGCGCCAGCAGCCCAAGCCCACAGGATTTGGGCGAGCAGTACTTC.

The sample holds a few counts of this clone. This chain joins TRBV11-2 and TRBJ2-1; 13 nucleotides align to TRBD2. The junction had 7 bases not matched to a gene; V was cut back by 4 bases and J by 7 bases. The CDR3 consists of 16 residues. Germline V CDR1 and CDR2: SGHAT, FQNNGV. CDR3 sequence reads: CASSSLAGGPSNEQFF. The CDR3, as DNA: TGTGCCAGCAGCTCACTAGCGGGAGGGCCATCAAATGAGCAGTTCTTC.

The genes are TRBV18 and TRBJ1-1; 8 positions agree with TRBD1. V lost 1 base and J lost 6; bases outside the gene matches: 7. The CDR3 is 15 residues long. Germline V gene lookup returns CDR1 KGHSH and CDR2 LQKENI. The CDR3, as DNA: TGTGCCAGCTCACCACTCCGGGACAGGAGCGCTGAAGCTTTCTTT. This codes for CASSPLRDRSAEAFF.

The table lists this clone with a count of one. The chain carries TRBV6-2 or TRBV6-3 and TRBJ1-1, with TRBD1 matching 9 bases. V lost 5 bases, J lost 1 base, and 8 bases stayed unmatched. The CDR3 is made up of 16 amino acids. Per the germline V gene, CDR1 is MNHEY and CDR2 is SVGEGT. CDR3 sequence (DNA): TGTGCCAGCAGTGCCTTGGGGACAGGGAAGAACACTGAAGCTTTCTTT. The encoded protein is CASSALGTGKNTEAFF.

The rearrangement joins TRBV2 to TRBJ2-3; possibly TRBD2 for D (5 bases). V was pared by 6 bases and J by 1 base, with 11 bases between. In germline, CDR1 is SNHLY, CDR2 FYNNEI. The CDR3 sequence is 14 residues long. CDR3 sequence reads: CASREDPGTDTQYF. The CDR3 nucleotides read TGTGCCAGCAGGGAGGACCCTGGCACAGATACGCAGTATTTT.

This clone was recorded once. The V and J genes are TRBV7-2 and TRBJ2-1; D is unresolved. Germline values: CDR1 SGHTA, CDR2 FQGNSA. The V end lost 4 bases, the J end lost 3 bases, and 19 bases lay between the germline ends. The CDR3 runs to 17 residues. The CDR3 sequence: CASSSFPTQSHYNEQFF. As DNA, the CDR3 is TGTGCCAGCAGCTCTTTCCCCACGCAGTCCCACTACAATGAGCAGTTCTTC.

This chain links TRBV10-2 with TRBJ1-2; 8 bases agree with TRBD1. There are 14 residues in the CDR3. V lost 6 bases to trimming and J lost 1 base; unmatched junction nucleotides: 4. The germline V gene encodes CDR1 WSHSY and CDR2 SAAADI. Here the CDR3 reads CASSAGQDNYGYTF. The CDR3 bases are TGCGCCAGCAGCGCGGGACAGGATAACTATGGCTACACCTTC.

The CDR3 region has the DNA TGCGCCAGCAGCTTGACTGTTCAAGAGACCCAGTACTTC. Translating it yields CASSLTVQETQYF. The chain is built from TRBV5-1 and TRBJ2-5; D is undetermined. This CDR3 comprises 13 residues. The germline V gene has CDR1 SGHRS and CDR2 YFSETQ. V was clipped by 1 base and J by 2 bases, with 6 bases between them.

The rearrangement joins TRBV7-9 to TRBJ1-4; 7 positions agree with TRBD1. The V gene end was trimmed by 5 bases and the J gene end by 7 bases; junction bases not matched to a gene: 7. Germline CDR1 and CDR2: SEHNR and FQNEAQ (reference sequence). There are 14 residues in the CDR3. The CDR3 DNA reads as TGTGCCAGCAGCACACAGGGGCGGAGTGAAAAACTGTTTTTT. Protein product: CASSTQGRSEKLFF. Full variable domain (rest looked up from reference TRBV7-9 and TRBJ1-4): DTGVSQNPRHKITKRGQNVTFRCDPISEHNRLYWYRQTLGQGPEFLTYFQNEAQLEKSRLLSDRFSAERPKGSFSTLEIQRTEQGDSAMYLCASSTQGRSEKLFFGSGTQLSVL.

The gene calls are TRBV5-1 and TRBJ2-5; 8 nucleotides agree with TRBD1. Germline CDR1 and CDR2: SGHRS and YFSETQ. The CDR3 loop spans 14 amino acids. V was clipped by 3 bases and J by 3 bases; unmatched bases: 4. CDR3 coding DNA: TGCGCCAGCAGCTCCCAGGGGGCTGAAGAGACCCAGTACTTC. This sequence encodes CASSSQGAEETQYF.

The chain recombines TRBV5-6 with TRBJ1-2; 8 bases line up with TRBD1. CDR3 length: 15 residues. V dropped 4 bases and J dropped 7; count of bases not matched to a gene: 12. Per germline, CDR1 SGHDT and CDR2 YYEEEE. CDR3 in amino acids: CASSPRRTGLTGYTF. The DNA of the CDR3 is TGTGCCAGCAGCCCCCGGAGGACAGGGTTAACTGGCTACACCTTC.

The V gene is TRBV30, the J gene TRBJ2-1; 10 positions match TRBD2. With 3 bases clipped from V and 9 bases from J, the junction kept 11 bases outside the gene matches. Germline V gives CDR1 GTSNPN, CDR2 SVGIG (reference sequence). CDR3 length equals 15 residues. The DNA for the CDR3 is TGTGCCTGGAGCGCGGGACTAGCGATCTGGAGTGAGCAGTTCTTC. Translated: CAWSAGLAIWSEQFF.

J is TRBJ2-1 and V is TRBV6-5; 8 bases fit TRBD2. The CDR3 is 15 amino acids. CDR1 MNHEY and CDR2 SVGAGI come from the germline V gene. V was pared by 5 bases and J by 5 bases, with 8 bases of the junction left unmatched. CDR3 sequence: CASSRDPGGNNEQFF. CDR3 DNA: TGTGCCAGCAGTAGGGACCCGGGGGGGAACAATGAGCAGTTCTTC.

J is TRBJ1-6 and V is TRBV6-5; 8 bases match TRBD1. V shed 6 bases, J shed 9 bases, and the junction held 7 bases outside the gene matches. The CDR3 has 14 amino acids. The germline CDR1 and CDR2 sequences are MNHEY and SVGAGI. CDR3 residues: CASSPDRGLSPLHF. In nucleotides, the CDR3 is TGTGCCAGCAGCCCCGACAGGGGACTTTCACCCCTCCACTTT.

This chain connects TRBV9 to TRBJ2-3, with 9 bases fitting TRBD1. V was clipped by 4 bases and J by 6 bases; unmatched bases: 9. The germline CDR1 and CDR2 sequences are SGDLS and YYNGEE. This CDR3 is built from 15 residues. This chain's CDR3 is CASSTTGGELDTQYF. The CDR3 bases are TGTGCCAGCAGCACTACAGGGGGCGAGCTTGATACGCAGTATTTT. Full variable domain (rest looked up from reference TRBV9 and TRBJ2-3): DSGVTQTPKHLITATGQRVTLRCSPRSGDLSVYWYQQSLDQGLQFLIQYYNGEERAKGNILERFSAQQFPDLHSELNLSSLELGDSALYFCASSTTGGELDTQYFGPGTRLTVL.